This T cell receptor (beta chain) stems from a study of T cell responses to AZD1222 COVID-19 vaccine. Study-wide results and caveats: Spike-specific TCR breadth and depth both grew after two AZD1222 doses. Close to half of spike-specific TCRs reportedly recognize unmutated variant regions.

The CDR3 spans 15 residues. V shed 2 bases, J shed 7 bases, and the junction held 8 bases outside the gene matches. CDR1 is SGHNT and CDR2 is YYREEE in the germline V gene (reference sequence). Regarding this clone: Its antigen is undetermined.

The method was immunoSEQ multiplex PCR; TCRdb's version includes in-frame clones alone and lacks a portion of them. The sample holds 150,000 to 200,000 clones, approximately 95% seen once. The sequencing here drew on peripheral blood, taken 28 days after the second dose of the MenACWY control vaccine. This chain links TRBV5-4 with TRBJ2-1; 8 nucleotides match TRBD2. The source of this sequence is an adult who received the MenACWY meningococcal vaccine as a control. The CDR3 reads CASSFGGAGSNEQFF. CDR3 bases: TGTGCCAGCAGCTTCGGGGGGGCCGGGAGTAATGAGCAGTTCTTC. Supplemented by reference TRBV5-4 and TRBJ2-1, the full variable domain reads ETGVTQSPTHLIKTRGQQVTLRCSSQSGHNTVSWYQQALGQGPQFIFQYYREEENGRGNFPPRFSGLQFPNYSSELNVNALELDDSALYLCASSFGGAGSNEQFFGPGTRLTVL.